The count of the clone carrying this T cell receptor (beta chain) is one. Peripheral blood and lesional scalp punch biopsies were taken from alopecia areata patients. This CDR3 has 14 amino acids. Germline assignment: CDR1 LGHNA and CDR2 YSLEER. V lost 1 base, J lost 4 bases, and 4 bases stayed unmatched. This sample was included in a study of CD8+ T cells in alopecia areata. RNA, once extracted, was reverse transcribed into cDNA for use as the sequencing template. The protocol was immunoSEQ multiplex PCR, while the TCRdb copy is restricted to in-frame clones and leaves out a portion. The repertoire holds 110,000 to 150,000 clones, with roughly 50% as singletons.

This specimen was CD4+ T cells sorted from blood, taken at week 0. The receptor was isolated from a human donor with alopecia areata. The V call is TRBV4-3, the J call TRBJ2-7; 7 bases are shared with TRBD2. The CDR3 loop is CASSQVRGFYEQYF. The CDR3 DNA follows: TGCGCCAGCAGCCAAGTGCGGGGGTTTTACGAGCAGTACTTC.